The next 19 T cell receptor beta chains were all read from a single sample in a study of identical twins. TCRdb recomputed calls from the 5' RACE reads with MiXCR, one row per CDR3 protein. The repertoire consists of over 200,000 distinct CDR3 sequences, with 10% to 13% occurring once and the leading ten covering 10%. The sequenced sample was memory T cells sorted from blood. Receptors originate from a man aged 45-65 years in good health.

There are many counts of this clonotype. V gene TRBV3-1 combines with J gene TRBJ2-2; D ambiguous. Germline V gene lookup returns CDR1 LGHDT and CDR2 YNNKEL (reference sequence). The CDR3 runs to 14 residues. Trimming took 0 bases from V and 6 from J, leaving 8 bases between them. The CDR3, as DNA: TGTGCCAGCAGCCAAGATTTTGACGCCGGGGAGCTGTTTTTT. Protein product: CASSQDFDAGELFF.

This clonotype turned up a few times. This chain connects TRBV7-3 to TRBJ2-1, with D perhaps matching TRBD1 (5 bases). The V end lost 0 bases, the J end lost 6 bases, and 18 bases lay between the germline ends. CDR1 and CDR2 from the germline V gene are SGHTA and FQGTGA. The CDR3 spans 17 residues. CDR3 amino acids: CASSLTGARVVGNEQFF. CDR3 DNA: TGTGCCAGCAGCTTAACGGGCGCCAGGGTAGTCGGCAATGAGCAGTTCTTC.

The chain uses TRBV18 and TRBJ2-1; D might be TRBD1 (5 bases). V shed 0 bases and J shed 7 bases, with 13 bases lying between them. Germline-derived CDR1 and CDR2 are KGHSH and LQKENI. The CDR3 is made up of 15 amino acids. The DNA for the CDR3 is TGTGCCAGCTCACCACCAGGGGATGCGATGAATGAGCAGTTCTTC. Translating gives CASSPPGDAMNEQFF.

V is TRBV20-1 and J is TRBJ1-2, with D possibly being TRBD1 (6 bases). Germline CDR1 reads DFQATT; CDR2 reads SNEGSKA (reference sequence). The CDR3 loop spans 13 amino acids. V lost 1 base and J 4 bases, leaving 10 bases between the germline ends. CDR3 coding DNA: TGCAGTGCTAGAGCAGAGACAGGCTATGGCTACACCTTC. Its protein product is CSARAETGYGYTF.

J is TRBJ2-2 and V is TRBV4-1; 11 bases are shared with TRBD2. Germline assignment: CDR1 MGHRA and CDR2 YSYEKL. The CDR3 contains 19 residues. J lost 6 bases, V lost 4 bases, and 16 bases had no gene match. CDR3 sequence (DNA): TGCGCCAGCAGCCGCAAAATACTAGCGGGAGAGGCGTACGCCGGGGAGCTGTTTTTT. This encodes CASSRKILAGEAYAGELFF.

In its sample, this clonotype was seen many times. The CDR3 region has the DNA TGTGCCAGCAGTTTAGCTCAGGGGGCACACGAGCAGTACTTC. Protein: CASSLAQGAHEQYF. The J gene is TRBJ2-7, the V gene TRBV12-3 or TRBV12-4, with 8 positions matching TRBD1. The V gene end was trimmed by 0 bases and the J gene end by 5 bases; junction bases not matched to a gene: 3. This CDR3 is 14 amino acids long.

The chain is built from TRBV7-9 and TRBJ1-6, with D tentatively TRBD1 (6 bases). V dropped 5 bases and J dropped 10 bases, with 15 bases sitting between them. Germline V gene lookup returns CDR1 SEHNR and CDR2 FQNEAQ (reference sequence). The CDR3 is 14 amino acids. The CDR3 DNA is TGTGCCAGCAGCCCAACAGGGAGCTGGTCACCCCTCCACTTT. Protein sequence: CASSPTGSWSPLHF.

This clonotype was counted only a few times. The CDR3 is CASSGVSGGYGYTF. CDR3 bases: TGTGCCAGCAGTGGAGTGTCGGGGGGATATGGCTACACCTTC. The V call is TRBV6-1, the J call TRBJ1-2; D might be TRBD1 (5 bases). Germline-derived CDR1 and CDR2 are MNHNS and SASEGT. V dropped 4 bases and J dropped 5 bases, with 14 bases sitting between them. There are 14 residues in the CDR3.

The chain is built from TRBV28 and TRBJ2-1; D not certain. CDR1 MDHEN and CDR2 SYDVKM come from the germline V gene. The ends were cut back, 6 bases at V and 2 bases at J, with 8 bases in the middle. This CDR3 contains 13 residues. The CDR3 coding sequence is TGTGCCAGCAGATGGGATACCTACAATGAGCAGTTCTTC. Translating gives CASRWDTYNEQFF. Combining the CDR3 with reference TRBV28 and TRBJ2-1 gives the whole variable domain DVKVTQSSRYLVKRTGEKVFLECVQDMDHENMFWYRQDPGLGLRLIYFSYDVKMKEKGDIPEGYSVSREKKERFSLILESASTNQTSMYLCASRWDTYNEQFFGPGTRLTVL.

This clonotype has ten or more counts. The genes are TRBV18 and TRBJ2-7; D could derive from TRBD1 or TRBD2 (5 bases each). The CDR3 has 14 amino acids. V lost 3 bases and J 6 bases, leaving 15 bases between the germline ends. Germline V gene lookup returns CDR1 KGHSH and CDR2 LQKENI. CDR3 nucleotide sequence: TGTGCCAGCTCACCTGGGGGACCTTTTGTCGAGCAGTACTTC. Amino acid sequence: CASSPGGPFVEQYF.

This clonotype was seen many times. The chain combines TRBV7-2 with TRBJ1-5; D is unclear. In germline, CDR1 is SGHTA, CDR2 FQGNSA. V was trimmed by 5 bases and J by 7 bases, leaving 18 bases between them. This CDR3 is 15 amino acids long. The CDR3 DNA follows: TGTGCCAGCAGCCTCTCCCGCGGGGTCGGGCAGCCCCAGCATTTT. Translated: CASSLSRGVGQPQHF.

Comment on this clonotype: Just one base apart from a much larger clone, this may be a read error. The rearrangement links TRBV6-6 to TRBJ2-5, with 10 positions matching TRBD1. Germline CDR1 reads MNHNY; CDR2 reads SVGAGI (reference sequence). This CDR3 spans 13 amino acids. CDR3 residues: CAGSRGQGETQYF. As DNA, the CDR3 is TGTGCCGGCAGTCGGGGACAGGGGGAGACCCAGTACTTC.

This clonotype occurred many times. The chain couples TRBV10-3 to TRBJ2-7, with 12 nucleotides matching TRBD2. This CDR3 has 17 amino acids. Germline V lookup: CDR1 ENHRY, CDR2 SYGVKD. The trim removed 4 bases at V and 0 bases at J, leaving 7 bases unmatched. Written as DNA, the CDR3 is TGTGCCATCAGTGCGGGTCTAGCGGGGGGGAGCTCCTACGAGCAGTACTTC. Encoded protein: CAISAGLAGGSSYEQYF.

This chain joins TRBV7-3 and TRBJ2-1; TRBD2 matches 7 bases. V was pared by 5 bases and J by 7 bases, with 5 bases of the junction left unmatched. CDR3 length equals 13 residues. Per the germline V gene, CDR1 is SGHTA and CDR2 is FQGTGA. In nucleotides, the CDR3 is TGTGCCAGCAGCACCGGACTAGGTAATGAGCAGTTCTTC. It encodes CASSTGLGNEQFF.

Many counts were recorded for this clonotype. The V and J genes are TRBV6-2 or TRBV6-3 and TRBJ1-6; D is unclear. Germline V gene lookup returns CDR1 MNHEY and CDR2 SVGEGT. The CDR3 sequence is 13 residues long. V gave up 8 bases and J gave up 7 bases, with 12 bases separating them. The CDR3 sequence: CASQPGQNSPLHF. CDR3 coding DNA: TGTGCCAGCCAACCCGGGCAAAATTCACCCCTCCACTTT.

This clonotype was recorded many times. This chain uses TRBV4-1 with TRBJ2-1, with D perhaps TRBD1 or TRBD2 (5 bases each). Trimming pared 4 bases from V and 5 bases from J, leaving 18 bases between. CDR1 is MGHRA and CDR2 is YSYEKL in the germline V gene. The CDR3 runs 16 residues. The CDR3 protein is CASSPRQRSANNEQFF. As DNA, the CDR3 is TGCGCCAGCAGCCCTAGACAGCGGTCGGCGAACAATGAGCAGTTCTTC.

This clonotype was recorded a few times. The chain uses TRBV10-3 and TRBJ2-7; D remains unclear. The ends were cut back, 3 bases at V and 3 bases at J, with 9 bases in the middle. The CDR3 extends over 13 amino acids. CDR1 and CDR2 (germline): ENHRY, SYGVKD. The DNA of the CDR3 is TGTGCCATCAGTGATGAAAGGTTCTACGAGCAGTACTTC. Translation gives CAISDERFYEQYF.

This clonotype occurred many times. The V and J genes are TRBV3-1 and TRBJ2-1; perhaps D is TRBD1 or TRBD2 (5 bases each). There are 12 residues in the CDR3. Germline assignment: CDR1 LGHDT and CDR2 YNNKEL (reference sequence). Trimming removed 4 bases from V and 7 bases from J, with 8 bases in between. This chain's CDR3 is CASSRGTNEQFF. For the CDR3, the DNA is TGTGCCAGCAGCCGGGGGACGAATGAGCAGTTCTTC.

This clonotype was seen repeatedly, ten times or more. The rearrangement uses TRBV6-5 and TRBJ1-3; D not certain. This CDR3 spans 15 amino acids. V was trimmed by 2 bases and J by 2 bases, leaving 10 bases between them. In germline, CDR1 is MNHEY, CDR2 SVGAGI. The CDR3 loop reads CASSYRPTPGNTIYF. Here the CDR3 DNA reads TGTGCCAGCAGTTACCGACCGACTCCTGGAAACACCATATATTTT.